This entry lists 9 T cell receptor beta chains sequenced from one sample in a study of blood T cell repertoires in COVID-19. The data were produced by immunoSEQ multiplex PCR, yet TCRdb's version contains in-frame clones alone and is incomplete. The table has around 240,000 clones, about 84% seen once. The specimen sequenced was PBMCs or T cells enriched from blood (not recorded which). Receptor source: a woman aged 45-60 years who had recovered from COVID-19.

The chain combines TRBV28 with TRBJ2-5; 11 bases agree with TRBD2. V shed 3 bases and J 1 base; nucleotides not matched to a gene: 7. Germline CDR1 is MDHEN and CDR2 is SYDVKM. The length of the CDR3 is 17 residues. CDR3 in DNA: TGTGCCAGCAGTTTGAGTGGTCTAGCGGGAGGCCAAGAGACCCAGTACTTC. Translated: CASSLSGLAGGQETQYF.

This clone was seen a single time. As DNA, the CDR3 is TGTGCCAGCAGTTTATGGGATTCCAGGGCCGCGCAGTACTTC. As protein: CASSLWDSRAAQYF. The J gene is TRBJ2-7, the V gene TRBV28; maybe TRBD1 (5 bases). The CDR3 length is 14 residues. The germline V gene encodes CDR1 MDHEN and CDR2 SYDVKM. V lost 0 bases and J lost 9, with 15 bases in between.

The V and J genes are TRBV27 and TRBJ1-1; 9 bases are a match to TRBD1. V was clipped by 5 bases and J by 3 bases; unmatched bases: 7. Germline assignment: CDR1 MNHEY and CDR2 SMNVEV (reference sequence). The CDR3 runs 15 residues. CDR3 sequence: CASSPGTGPYTEAFF. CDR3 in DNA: TGTGCCAGCAGTCCAGGGACAGGGCCTTACACTGAAGCTTTCTTT.

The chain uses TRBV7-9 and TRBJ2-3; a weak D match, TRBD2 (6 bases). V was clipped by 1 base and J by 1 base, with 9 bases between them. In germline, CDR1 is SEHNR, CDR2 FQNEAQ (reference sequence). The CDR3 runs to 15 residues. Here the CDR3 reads CASSLEGLGTDTQYF. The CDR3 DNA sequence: TGTGCCAGCAGCTTAGAGGGACTGGGCACAGATACGCAGTATTTT.

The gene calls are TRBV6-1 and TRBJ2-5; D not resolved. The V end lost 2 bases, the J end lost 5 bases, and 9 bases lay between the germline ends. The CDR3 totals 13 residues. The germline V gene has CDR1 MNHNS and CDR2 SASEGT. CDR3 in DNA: TGTGCCAGCAGTGAATTGATACAGGAGACCCAGTACTTC. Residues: CASSELIQETQYF.

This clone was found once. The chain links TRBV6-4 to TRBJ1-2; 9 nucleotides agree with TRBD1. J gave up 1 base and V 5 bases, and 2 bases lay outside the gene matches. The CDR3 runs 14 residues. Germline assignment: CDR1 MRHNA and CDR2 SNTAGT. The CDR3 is CASSPGQGNYGYTF. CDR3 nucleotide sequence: TGTGCCAGCAGTCCGGGACAGGGTAACTATGGCTACACCTTC.

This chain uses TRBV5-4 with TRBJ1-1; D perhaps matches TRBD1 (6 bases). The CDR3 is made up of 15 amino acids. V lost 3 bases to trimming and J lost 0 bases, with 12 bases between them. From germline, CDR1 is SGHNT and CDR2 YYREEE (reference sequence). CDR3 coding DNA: TGTGCCAGCAGCTCTCCGACAGGATTGAACACTGAAGCTTTCTTT. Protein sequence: CASSSPTGLNTEAFF.

CDR3 in amino acids: CASMVAGGVWDEQYF. Here the CDR3 DNA reads TGCGCCAGCATGGTAGCGGGAGGGGTTTGGGACGAGCAGTACTTC. This chain links TRBV5-1 with TRBJ2-7, with TRBD2 identical over 11 bases. This CDR3 is 15 amino acids long. Germline V gene lookup returns CDR1 SGHRS and CDR2 YFSETQ. With 6 bases clipped from V and 5 bases from J, the junction kept 10 bases outside the gene matches. Looking up the rest from reference TRBV5-1 and TRBJ2-7 gives the full variable domain: KAGVTQTPRYLIKTRGQQVTLSCSPISGHRSVSWYQQTPGQGLQFLFEYFSETQRNKGNFPGRFSGRQFSNSRSEMNVSTLELGDSALYLCASMVAGGVWDEQYFGPGTRLTVT.

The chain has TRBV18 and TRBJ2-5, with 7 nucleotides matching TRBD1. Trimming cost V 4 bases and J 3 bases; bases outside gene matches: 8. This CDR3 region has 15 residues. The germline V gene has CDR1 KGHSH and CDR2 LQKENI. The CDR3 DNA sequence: TGTGCCAGCTCACAATCCTACAGGGGTGAAGAGACCCAGTACTTC. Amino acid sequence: CASSQSYRGEETQYF.